The clone carrying this T cell receptor beta chain appeared once. The CDR3 has 16 residues. V was clipped by 5 bases and J by 1 base; unmatched bases: 4. Germline assignment: CDR1 KGHSH and CDR2 LQKENI. This specimen belongs to a study of blood T cell repertoires in COVID-19. Across the whole study: Sources were T cells, B-cell-depleted T cells, or PBMCs; the material itself was cDNA or gDNA.

Assay: immunoSEQ multiplex PCR; the TCRdb copy retains only in-frame clones and omits some. There are 300,000 to 350,000 clones in the sample; roughly 89% occur only once, and 3.5% to 4.5% lies in the top ten. Assignment of participants to cohorts was predicated upon participant-reported clinical history. The receptor's source is a woman aged 18-35 years with acute COVID-19. V gene TRBV18 combines with J gene TRBJ2-2; 10 nucleotides line up with TRBD1. Sequencing input: PBMCs or T cells enriched from blood (not recorded which). In DNA, the CDR3 is TGTGCCAGCTCAACGACAGGGGGCCTGAACACCGGGGAGCTGTTTTTT. Translation: CASSTTGGLNTGELFF.